This is a list of T cell receptor beta chains from one sample in a study of identical twins. TCRdb reanalysed the 5' RACE reads using MiXCR and keeps one entry per CDR3 protein. The repertoire has 1.5 million to 2 million distinct CDR3 sequences, around a third of them found once; the top ten carry over 0.25%. Material: cord blood. All receptors derive from a newborn girl in good health. Each CDR3 is given with its conserved first and last residue. D genes are given only for firm matches. Rows may omit the clone size; those that give it use once, few, many or a size class.

. | TRBJ2-3 | TRBV2 | . | TGTGCCAGCGCCGTGTCCTGGGGGGATACGCAGTATTTT | CASAVSWGDTQYF
. | TRBJ1-2 | TRBV29-1 | . | . | CSARLQYGCTF
TRBD2 | TRBJ2-1 | TRBV3-1 | . | TGTGCCAGCAGCGCTAGGACTAGCGGGGGGTGGTACAATGAGCAGTTCTTC | CASSARTSGGWYNEQFF
. | TRBJ1-1 | TRBV20-1 | few | TGCAGTGCTGGACGACAACCTGGCACTGAAGCTTTCTTT | CSAGRQPGTEAFF
. | TRBJ2-3 | TRBV11-2 | few | TGTGCCAGCAGCGCAACGCGGACCAGAGCCTCTAGCACAGATACGCAGTATTTT | CASSATRTRASSTDTQYF
TRBD2 | TRBJ2-7 | TRBV27 | . | TGTGCCACGTGGGGGGGTAGCTCCTACAATGAGCAGTACTTC | CATWGGSSYNEQYF
TRBD2 | TRBJ2-4 | TRBV4-2 | few | TGTGCCAGCAGCCAATGGGGGGGGAGGGACATTCAGTACTTC | CASSQWGGRDIQYF
TRBD2 | TRBJ2-7 | TRBV7-9 | . | TGTGCCAGCAGCTTAAAGGGGGGCCTAGCGGGAGGACACAATGAGCAGTACTTC | CASSLKGGLAGGHNEQYF
. | TRBJ1-2 | TRBV20-1 | few | TGCAGTGCTAGAAGCGGGGCCGATGGCTACACCTTC | CSARSGADGYTF
TRBD2 | TRBJ2-3 | TRBV7-8 | few | TGTGCCAGCAGCTTAGCGGCTAGCGGGAGTAAGGATACGCAGTATTTT | CASSLAASGSKDTQYF
TRBD2 | TRBJ2-5 | TRBV5-1 | . | TGCGCCAGCGGACCGACTAGCGGACAAGAGACCCAGTACTTC | CASGPTSGQETQYF
. | TRBJ1-5 | TRBV20-1 | . | TGCAGTGCTAGAACCCCGTATCAGCCCCAGCATTTT | CSARTPYQPQHF
. | TRBJ1-2 | TRBV10-2 | . | TGCGCCAGCAGTGTCAGGGGAATCTATGGCTACACCTTC | CASSVRGIYGYTF
TRBD2 | TRBJ2-3 | TRBV20-1 | few | TGCAGTGCGCGGACTAGCGGGGGAGCCCCCCATAGCACAGATACGCAGTATTTT | CSARTSGGAPHSTDTQYF
TRBD2 | TRBJ2-3 | TRBV4-1 | . | TGCGCCAGCAGCCAAGGGGGACTAGCGGGAGCACGGGATACGCAGTATTTT | CASSQGGLAGARDTQYF
. | TRBJ2-4 | TRBV28 | few | TGTGCCAGCCAGCGCGGGTGGGACATTCAGTACTTC | CASQRGWDIQYF
. | TRBJ1-1 | TRBV7-9 | . | TGTGCCAGCAGCTCCCCTCGGGCCCCGCCGAACACTGAAGCTTTCTTT | CASSSPRAPPNTEAFF
TRBD1 | TRBJ2-7 | TRBV12-3/TRBV12-4 | many | TGTGCCAGCAGTCCGACAGGGACCGAGCAGTACTTC | CASSPTGTEQYF
. | TRBJ2-5 | TRBV3-1 | many | TGTGCCACAAGACAGGGAGGACAAGAGACCCAGTACTTC | CATRQGGQETQYF
. | TRBJ2-1 | TRBV28 | . | TGTGCCAGCAGTCCCCCCCGTGGGCAGGGAATGGAGCAGTTCTTC | CASSPPRGQGMEQFF
. | TRBJ2-2 | TRBV3-1 | . | TGTGCCAGCAGCCAAGGGGACGAACACACCGGGGAGCTGTTTTTT | CASSQGDEHTGELFF
. | TRBJ1-5 | TRBV20-1 | . | TGCAGTGCCCTGGGACCGCGCAATCAGCCCCAGCATTTT | CSALGPRNQPQHF
. | TRBJ1-5 | TRBV18 | . | TGTGCCAGCTCACCGTCGGGACCGGCCCCCTTTTATAGCAATCAGCCCCAGCATTTT | CASSPSGPAPFYSNQPQHF
TRBD2 | TRBJ2-5 | TRBV4-2 | . | TGTGCCAGCAGCCACCGGCTAGCGGGGAACCAAGAGACCCAGTACTTC | CASSHRLAGNQETQYF
. | TRBJ2-7 | TRBV20-1 | . | TGCAGTGCTAGAGGGGAGGACAGAAATCCCTACGAGCAGTACTTC | CSARGEDRNPYEQYF
. | TRBJ2-7 | TRBV29-1 | few | TGCAGCGTTGTTAGCACCCTGAGCTCCTACGAGCAGTACTTC | CSVVSTLSSYEQYF
. | TRBJ2-5 | TRBV7-8 | few | TGTGCCAGCATCCTGGGGGTTCAAGAGACCCAGTACTTC | CASILGVQETQYF
TRBD2 | TRBJ2-5 | TRBV4-1 | once | TGCGCCAGCAGCCAATACGCGGGGGTGGGAGAGACCCAGTACTTC | CASSQYAGVGETQYF
TRBD1 | TRBJ1-6 | TRBV4-1 | few | TGCGCCAGCAGCCAAGGAGACAGGGGTTATAATTCACCCCTCCACTTT | CASSQGDRGYNSPLHF
. | TRBJ1-4 | TRBV20-1 | few | TGCAGTGCTAGAGATAGGAGGGGTGCAACTAATGAAAAACTGTTTTTT | CSARDRRGATNEKLFF
TRBD2 | TRBJ2-3 | TRBV7-2 | . | TGTGCCAGCAGCTTACCGGGACTAGCGGGGGGGCCCACAGATACGCAGTATTTT | CASSLPGLAGGPTDTQYF
TRBD1 | TRBJ2-1 | TRBV4-2 | few | TGTGCCAGCAGCCAAGATCAGTCCAGGGGGCGCTTTGAGCAGTTCTTC | CASSQDQSRGRFEQFF